The clone carrying this T cell receptor (beta chain) was observed a few times. Its specificity is unknown. This CDR3 spans 13 amino acids. V shed 7 bases, J shed 0 bases, and the junction held 5 bases outside the gene matches. Germline V gene data show CDR1 as SQVTM and CDR2 as ANQGSEA. The entry originates in a study of beta chain features in type 1 diabetes. The authors reverse transcribed all of the isolated RNA, so sequencing captured expressed TCRB transcripts. Only in-frame clones appear in the TCRdb table, and some are missing; sequencing was by immunoSEQ multiplex PCR. Here the sample spans roughly 160,000 clones, about 8% being singletons. Notes on the study in general: PCR may have favored shorter templates equally in patients and controls. Shortening of TCRB CDR3s, moderate but significant, appeared in all four CD4+ subsets of Type 1 diabetes patients.

This receptor was obtained from a woman between 35 and 50 years old with type 1 diabetes. V gene TRBV29-1 combines with J gene TRBJ1-1; 7 nucleotides align to TRBD1. Specimen: central memory CD4+ T cells from blood. The CDR3 DNA follows: TGCAGCGCTACGGGACAGATGAACACTGAAGCTTTCTTT. Its translation: CSATGQMNTEAFF.